The entry that follows covers one TCR beta chain sequence. This clone's antigen is unknown. No much larger clonotype is one base removed from it; base qualities were not supplied. Samples from volunteer blood donors who had recovered from COVID-19 were contributed by a second Seattle source. Collaborating institutions collected whole blood in K2EDTA tubes following their own protocols. Collaborator samples were shipped for TCRbeta analysis as frozen whole blood, isolated PBMCs, or DNA extracted from either sample type. TCRbeta CDR3 regions were amplified from genomic DNA using the immunoSEQ Assay, a bias-controlled multiplex PCR. In the paper's pipeline: Nucleated cell counts per sample were estimated from amplification of reference gene primers within the assay. Sequence reads were collapsed and filtered to measure the absolute abundance of every unique TCRbeta CDR3 rearrangement. For each sample, productive Simpson clonality was calculated as the square root of Simpson's diversity index over productive rearrangements. TCRdb obtained this table from immuneACCESS and retained in-frame rearrangements with V and J assigned. These tables miss some clones; where compared with another copy, unresolved V genes account for less than half of the shortfall, and the remainder is unexplained. Clone size and the V and J calls come from that table; the DNA yielded D and trimming. Recorded for this sample are under 350,000 clones; 83% of them occurred a single time. The ten top clones hold 9.4% of the sample.

This sample was taken from a study of blood T cell repertoires in COVID-19 (dated by TCRdb to 2018 to 2021). Study-level background: The collaborator samples originated in the United States, Italy and Spain and spanned the acute and convalescent phases of COVID-19. The prospective study material was composed of cDNA or gDNA derived from T cells, B-cell-depleted T cells, or PBMCs. Subjects who had been exposed to COVID-19, were actively infected with it, or had recovered from it provided the deeply sampled blood TCRbeta repertoires that made up the dataset. Where available, HLA class I and class II types were obtained from metadata supplied by the sample provider rather than from assay-based typing. The repertoires were released in a freely available public database meant as a resource for research on the immune response to SARS-CoV-2. The samples were drawn from the first 160 participants of the ongoing ImmuneRACE study and from over a thousand subjects provided by 6 global collaborators. The sample metadata nearly always contained a de-identified subject ID, COVID-19 status, age in years and sex. Study-level results and caveats: Clinical and demographic metadata were provided uncurated, with the amount varying by source and participant.

In the germline V gene, CDR1 corresponds to MNHEY and CDR2 to SVGAGI. V was cut back by 2 bases and J by 6 bases, leaving a gap of 14 bases between them. There are 14 amino acids in the CDR3, from cysteine to phenylalanine inclusive. The sequence is cut down to CDR3 DNA, 42 bases in frame from base 1. The sequence was collected from a woman aged 45-59 years who had recovered from COVID-19. Here the chain combines TRBV6-5 and TRBJ2-7, with an unclear D gene assignment. The sample consisted of peripheral blood. The CDR3 sequence is CASSYGPPLGEQYF. The nucleotides are TGTGCCAGCAGTTACGGGCCGCCGCTGGGCGAGCAGTACTTC.